The following is a T cell receptor (beta chain) sequence with its context. CDR3 length: 15 amino acids. Germline V CDR1 and CDR2: MDHEN, SYDVKM. V lost 7 bases and J lost 2; bases outside the gene matches: 8. This entry belongs to a study of blood T cell repertoires in COVID-19. The Seattle site enrolled patients during active infection and followed them longitudinally. Authors' methods: Reference gene primer amplification gave estimated nucleated cell counts. Some clones are missing from TCRdb's copy, which holds only in-frame ones; the method was immunoSEQ multiplex PCR. The V and J calls and the clone size are those of that table, but D and trimming were determined from the DNA. Here the sample spans approximately 210,000 clones, about 85% being singletons.

Source material: peripheral blood. This TCR was recovered from a woman older than 75 with COVID-19, enrolled during active disease. This chain connects TRBV28 to TRBJ1-5; TRBD1 agrees at 7 bases. The CDR3 reads CASTLQQGRNQPQHF. Written as DNA, the CDR3 is TGTGCCAGCACCTTACAACAGGGGCGCAATCAGCCCCAGCATTTT. Based on the CDR3 plus reference TRBV28 and TRBJ1-5, the full variable domain is DVKVTQSSRYLVKRTGEKVFLECVQDMDHENMFWYRQDPGLGLRLIYFSYDVKMKEKGDIPEGYSVSREKKERFSLILESASTNQTSMYLCASTLQQGRNQPQHFGDGTRLSIL.